This passage covers 20 T cell receptor beta chains from one sample sequenced in a study of T cell responses to AZD1222 COVID-19 vaccine (TCRdb year 2021). Sample time point, as interpreted from the label and publication: about 28 days (+/-7) after the second vaccine dose. Libraries were constructed by the immunoSEQ multiplex PCR assay. Here the immuneACCESS table is served through TCRdb, limited to in-frame sequences with V and J called. Missing clones are a known gap in these copies; in checked studies unresolved V genes cover under half, and the rest lacks a known reason. Counted in this sample were 250,000 to 300,000 clones; approximately 94% of them appeared once. The top ten clonotypes cover roughly 0.6% of the sample. This material consisted of peripheral blood, taken 28 days after the second AZD1222 dose. The receptors stem from an adult who received the AZD1222 COVID-19 vaccine.

This chain connects TRBV2 to TRBJ1-2; 7 nucleotides line up with TRBD1. Per the germline V gene, CDR1 is SNHLY and CDR2 is FYNNEI. The CDR3 runs to 14 residues. V shed 6 bases and J 8 bases; nucleotides not matched to a gene: 12. This CDR3 is CASSPGQVLWGYTF. CDR3 DNA sequence: TGTGCCAGCAGCCCAGGACAGGTTTTGTGGGGCTACACCTTC.

The chain employs TRBV20-1 and TRBJ1-2, with TRBD1 matching 8 bases. CDR3 length equals 14 residues. Germline CDR1 reads DFQATT; CDR2 reads SNEGSKA (reference sequence). The ends lost 3 bases at V and 9 bases at J; junction bases unmatched: 12. In DNA, the CDR3 is TGCAGTGCTAGTCTCGGACAGGGCCCTTATCGCTACACCTTC. It specifies CSASLGQGPYRYTF.

The chain links TRBV4-1 to TRBJ2-7; 7 bases fit TRBD2. This CDR3 has 14 residues. Looked up from germline, CDR1 is MGHRA and CDR2 is YSYEKL. V shed 4 bases and J 2 bases; nucleotides not matched to a gene: 5. CDR3 bases: TGCGCCAGCAGCCTGGGCGGGGGAACCTACGAGCAGTACTTC. It yields the protein CASSLGGGTYEQYF.

This chain links TRBV19 with TRBJ1-1, with D perhaps matching TRBD1 (6 bases). This CDR3 has 15 residues. CDR1 and CDR2 from the germline V gene are LNHDA and SQIVND (reference sequence). Trimming left V 5 bases short and J 6 bases short, with 19 bases between. CDR3 protein: CASSLGGAQIAEAFF. The DNA for the CDR3 is TGTGCCAGTAGTTTGGGGGGGGCCCAAATCGCTGAAGCTTTCTTT.

As DNA, the CDR3 is TGTGCCAGCAGCCCTTACCTTTGGAGCAGGGAGTACACTGAAGCTTTCTTT. Protein product: CASSPYLWSREYTEAFF. The chain joins TRBV11-2 to TRBJ1-1, with D maybe TRBD1 (5 bases). CDR1 is SGHAT and CDR2 is FQNNGV in the germline V gene. The CDR3 is 17 amino acids. Trimming took off 5 bases at V and 3 bases at J, with 22 bases between the two ends.

As for this clone: Other nucleotide sequences in the sample specify the same CDR3. V is TRBV28 and J is TRBJ2-5; the D is unclear. Germline V gives CDR1 MDHEN, CDR2 SYDVKM. The CDR3 spans 10 residues. The ends were cut back, 5 bases at V and 5 bases at J, with 3 bases in the middle. CDR3 region: CASSGETQYF. CDR3 nucleotide sequence: TGTGCCAGCAGTGGGGAGACCCAGTACTTC.

The rearrangement links TRBV6-4 to TRBJ2-2, with TRBD1 as a possible D gene (6 bases). CDR1 MRHNA and CDR2 SNTAGT come from the germline V gene. This CDR3 has 13 residues. The ends were cut back, 6 bases at V and 6 bases at J, with 11 bases in the middle. In nucleotides, the CDR3 is TGTGCCAGCAGCCTACAGGGCGCCGGGGAGCTGTTTTTT. Protein product: CASSLQGAGELFF.

This clone was seen just once. V gene TRBV6-5 combines with J gene TRBJ2-7; D possibly corresponds to TRBD1 (5 bases). The CDR3 is made up of 14 amino acids. The V and J ends lost 6 bases and 4 bases respectively, with 16 bases between them. Looked up from germline, CDR1 is MNHEY and CDR2 is SVGAGI. CDR3 DNA sequence: TGTGCCAGCAGCGCCGGATTTGCAGGGTACGAGCAGTACTTC. Translating it yields CASSAGFAGYEQYF.

CDR3 sequence reads: CASSSRTSGGPNEQFF. CDR3 bases: TGTGCCAGCAGCTCCCGGACTAGCGGGGGGCCCAATGAGCAGTTCTTC. V and J are TRBV9 and TRBJ2-1, with 14 bases matching TRBD2. This CDR3 has 16 residues. Losses at the gene ends were 4 bases for V and 6 bases for J; bases not matched to a gene: 6. Germline CDR1 SGDLS, CDR2 YYNGEE.

With respect to this clone: Additional DNA sequences in this sample encode the identical CDR3. This chain uses TRBV12-3 or TRBV12-4 with TRBJ1-2; D not certain. The CDR3 has 11 residues. Trimming pared 4 bases from V and 0 bases from J, leaving 0 bases between. CDR3 DNA: TGTGCCAGCAGTTCTAACTATGGCTACACCTTC. Translation gives CASSSNYGYTF.

This clone has just one count. J is TRBJ2-5 and V is TRBV14; the D gene is possibly TRBD2 (7 bases). In germline, CDR1 is SGHDN, CDR2 FVKESK. Trimming removed 0 bases at V and 0 bases at J, with 17 bases between. The CDR3 extends over 18 amino acids. This chain's CDR3 is CASSQDSFKGGYQETQYF. The DNA for the CDR3 is TGTGCCAGCAGCCAAGATAGCTTCAAGGGGGGGTACCAAGAGACCCAGTACTTC.

The V and J genes are TRBV28 and TRBJ1-1, with 7 bases fitting TRBD1. Germline V gene sequence: CDR1 MDHEN, CDR2 SYDVKM. CDR3 length equals 15 residues. V dropped 5 bases and J dropped 7; count of bases not matched to a gene: 13. CDR3 sequence: CASSHLSRGQSEAFF. The CDR3 region has the DNA TGTGCCAGCAGTCACTTGTCAAGGGGGCAGAGTGAAGCTTTCTTT. Filled out from reference TRBV28 and TRBJ1-1, the complete variable domain reads DVKVTQSSRYLVKRTGEKVFLECVQDMDHENMFWYRQDPGLGLRLIYFSYDVKMKEKGDIPEGYSVSREKKERFSLILESASTNQTSMYLCASSHLSRGQSEAFFGQGTRLTVV.

V and J are TRBV6-5 and TRBJ2-7, with D unresolved. The CDR3 length is 14 residues. Germline-derived CDR1 and CDR2 are MNHEY and SVGAGI. The V and J ends lost 2 bases and 4 bases respectively, with 12 bases between them. CDR3 loop: CASSYRFGDYEQYF. The CDR3 DNA sequence: TGTGCCAGCAGTTACCGGTTTGGGGATTACGAGCAGTACTTC.

This clone was seen just once. The rearrangement uses TRBV5-1 and TRBJ1-2; maybe TRBD1 (5 bases). Germline lookup yields CDR1 SGHRS and CDR2 YFSETQ. V lost 2 bases and J 6 bases, leaving 14 bases between the germline ends. The length of the CDR3 is 14 residues. CDR3 in amino acids: CASSFSGRADGYTF. In DNA form, the CDR3 reads TGCGCCAGCAGCTTCTCCGGCAGGGCCGATGGCTACACCTTC.

This clone was seen once. This chain links TRBV2 with TRBJ1-2, with D hard to call. This CDR3 spans 12 amino acids. Germline assignment: CDR1 SNHLY and CDR2 FYNNEI. V was trimmed by 2 bases and J by 7 bases, leaving 8 bases between them. CDR3 bases: TGTGCCAGCAGTGAATATCCCCTTGGCTACACCTTC. Its protein product is CASSEYPLGYTF.

The chain recombines TRBV5-1 with TRBJ2-1; 7 positions agree with TRBD2. CDR1 is SGHRS, CDR2 YFSETQ, per germline. The length of the CDR3 is 15 residues. V was clipped by 2 bases and J by 4 bases; unmatched bases: 6. CDR3 protein: CASSFFSGEYNEQFF. The CDR3 DNA follows: TGCGCCAGCAGCTTTTTCAGCGGGGAATACAATGAGCAGTTCTTC.

The chain uses TRBV3-1 (or the pseudogene TRBV3-2) and TRBJ2-2; no definite D call. Trimming stripped 6 bases from V and 5 bases from J, with 10 bases between. From germline, CDR1 is LGHDT and CDR2 YNNKEL (reference sequence). The CDR3 totals 13 residues. The CDR3 bases are TGTGCCAGCAGGGCATCACGAACCGGGGAGCTGTTTTTT. Translated, it gives CASRASRTGELFF.

J is TRBJ2-3 and V is TRBV7-9, with TRBD2 identical over 14 bases. The J segment lost 6 bases and the V segment lost 5 bases, leaving 7 bases of the junction unmatched. The germline gives CDR1 SEHNR, CDR2 FQNEAQ (reference sequence). The CDR3 length is 16 residues. The DNA for the CDR3 is TGTGCCAGCAGCGAGAGGAGACTAGCGGGAGGGGATACGCAGTATTTT. This gives the protein CASSERRLAGGDTQYF.

The rearrangement uses TRBV5-1 and TRBJ1-2; D is unclear. V was shortened by 0 bases and J by 3 bases, with 12 bases between the two germline ends. There are 15 residues in the CDR3. CDR1 is SGHRS and CDR2 is YFSETQ in the germline V gene. The CDR3 coding sequence is TGCGCCAGCAGCTTGGATCTGGGTGCGGACTATGGCTACACCTTC. Translating it yields CASSLDLGADYGYTF.

On this clone: The sample contains more than one DNA sequence encoding this CDR3. The chain links TRBV28 to TRBJ2-7; 8 bases line up with TRBD1. CDR3 size: 14 residues. J was trimmed by 0 bases and V by 4 bases; bases with no gene match: 2. Germline V CDR1 and CDR2: MDHEN, SYDVKM. CDR3 sequence: CASSSTGGSYEQYF. The DNA of the CDR3 is TGTGCCAGCAGTTCTACAGGGGGCTCCTACGAGCAGTACTTC.